Given below is one T cell receptor (beta chain) in context. This clone occurred a few times. Its antigen is still unknown. Per-base quality was not reported, and no clone a single base away is much larger than it. CDR1 and CDR2 are read off the germline V gene as MDHEN and SYDVKM. The junction carries 13 bases between V and J, which are trimmed by 5 bases and 0 bases respectively. The CDR3 holds 15 amino acids from the cysteine to the phenylalanine. Only CDR3 DNA remains: 45 bases, in frame from the first base. The cohort consisted of 670 or so healthy bone marrow donors. Cohort members were all nominally healthy when sampled, although unrecorded immune exposures were likely present. The donor tested CMV seronegative and was one of the 352 seronegative cohort members. A peripheral blood sample was provided by each donor, and peripheral blood mononuclear cells were used for TCR beta sequencing. The Qiagen DNeasy Blood Extraction Kit was used to extract genomic DNA from the blood cell samples.

The data derive from a study of cytomegalovirus exposure and HLA in healthy donors (dated by TCRdb to 2016 to 2017). For the study in its entirety: An earlier analysis of 587 of the donors reported about 280 Gb of sequence data and 117 million unique TCR beta sequences obtained from around 170 million T cells. The study was designed to test whether signatures of past pathogen exposure could be identified by cataloging public T cell receptors. Every repertoire in the discovery cohort had been generated on one and the same sequencing platform. Donor age, sex, ethnicity and CMV serostatus were collected together with the repertoire data. To predict cytomegalovirus infection status, the study combined high-throughput TCR immunosequencing, statistical association of individual TCRs with disease status, and machine learning. A later analysis re-analyzed previously published TCR beta repertoires from roughly 690 donors and added high-resolution HLA genotyping to study TCR occurrence patterns. A later genetic analysis used genome-wide SNP genotypes for about 65% of the 666 donors, treating that subset as a discovery cohort. Both class I and class II loci were covered by HLA typing, at four-digit resolution. Around 300 gigabases of sequencing data and tens of millions of unique TCR sequences were included in an early release covering over 600 HLA-typed donors. About five DR-DQ haplotypes were handled as single units for association and clustering because linkage in the cohort was strong. Among about 400 genotyped donors of the cohort, an average of roughly 230,000 unique TCR beta nucleotide sequences was sequenced per donor, of which roughly 18% were non-productive. In the later analysis, no new phenotypic data were used to find candidate immune exposures; instead, reliance was placed on TCR beta sequences and their occurrence across donors. The number of typed donors differed by locus: about 620-630 for A, B, C, DRB1 and DQB1; 500 to 550 for DQA1; around 580 for DPA1; and around 470 for DPB1. Among the roughly 410 genotyped donors, approximately 81% belonged to the genetic ancestry cluster associated with self-reported Caucasian donors. The T cell repertoires of some 700 subjects were profiled by immunosequencing and related to cytomegalovirus serostatus. To decide whether each TCR beta V gene segment behaved as functional or pseudogenic, an earlier analysis of 587 of the donors relied on high-throughput TCR beta sequencing. In addition to the first cohort of hundreds of subjects, a separate validation cohort of approximately 130 different subjects was used.

What the authors observed across the whole study: Because some donors lacked HLA typing at each locus, the association tests relied only on the typed subset. The authors suggested that the approach could potentially be generalized to other disease states and immunological phenotypes. Correlated functional status among segregating V segments might be attributable to linkage disequilibrium, but an unknown experimental factor could not be ruled out. A later analysis found that TCR association rates varied across HLA loci, with DRB1 alleles showing the most associated TCRs and HLA-C alleles the fewest. When HLA alleles, especially DR and DQ, strongly co-occurred, attributing TCR associations to individual alleles was difficult. According to a later analysis, most CMV-associated TCR beta chains appeared to be HLA-restricted, and the HLA associations seemed to be driven largely by CMV exposure. In a later genetic analysis, a missense DCLRE1C variant was associated with V-gene and J-gene trimming of TCR beta chains, and the association was replicated in an independent cohort. Three of the identified cytomegalovirus-associated TCR beta chains were confirmed in vitro to be specific for cytomegalovirus antigens. Seventeen rarely observed V segments, including chromosome 9 orphons, were excluded from the earlier analysis of several hundred of the donors because counts were too low. Broadly in line with IMGT annotations, most TCR beta V segments showed up in productive rearrangements about 87% or about 30% of the time in an earlier analysis of several hundred of the donors. In a later analysis, 16,951 TCR beta sequences were associated with specific HLA alleles at a false discovery rate of 0.05. In the study, some 180 TCR beta chains were listed as associated with cytomegalovirus. A further reported finding was that TCR beta sequences accurately predicted the HLA-A and HLA-B alleles for most subjects in the first cohort. Compared with the approximately 670-donor mean, donors in an Asian-associated ancestry cluster had fewer N-insertions in productive TCRs, according to a later genetic analysis. The cohort was sequenced for TCR beta chains only, and without alpha or paired-chain data the features that could be detected were limited. The 87-base-pair reads could not distinguish some IMGT-functional V segments, including TRBV6-2 and TRBV6-3, so those segments were excluded. A later analysis reported that several top co-occurrence clusters appeared linked to parvovirus B19, influenza, CMV and Epstein-Barr virus. A cluster of highly shared sequence variants was judged likely to be a technical artifact of the sequencing pipeline. Roughly uniform sequencing depth across donors was assumed in presence/absence analyses, although this assumption may not hold. In both the original and validation cohorts, the classifier was reported to diagnose cytomegalovirus status with high specificity and sensitivity. Most TCR sequences were observed very rarely across donors, whereas some public TCRs were present in many individuals. In a later analysis, HLA-associated TCR beta chains were found to be more clonally expanded and to have lower generation probabilities than equally common non-associated chains. CMV serostatus was the only immune exposure information available for the cohort.

The method behind the library was the immunoSEQ multiplex PCR assay. For the multiplex PCR, a mixture combining 60 forward primers for TCR Vbeta segments and 13 reverse primers for TCR Jbeta segments was used. The CDR3 region of rearranged TCR beta genes was amplified from genomic DNA by a multiplex PCR assay. The Illumina HiSeq System was used to sequence the amplified TCR beta libraries as 87-base-pair reads. The original methods were these. A later analysis tallied roughly 76 million unique TCR beta chains across the 550 to 850 repertoires, and approximately 11 million of those chains were shared by two or more donors. Raw reads were error-corrected and collapsed into unique sequences by a nearest-neighbor algorithm in which closely related sequences were merged to remove PCR and sequencing errors. CDR3 sequences were aligned to IMGT reference sequences to assign V, D and J gene segments. For a sequence to be retained, a match of at least six nucleotides was required to both a V gene segment and a J gene segment. A rearrangement was called productive if the CDR3 had no stop codons and remained in frame with V and J, and every other rearrangement was called non-productive. CDR3 was defined according to IMGT convention as the region running from the second conserved V-encoded cysteine to the conserved J-encoded phenylalanine. Sequences without an unambiguous match to a single V gene segment were excluded from the earlier analysis of about 600 of the donors. In an earlier analysis of around 590 of the donors, a V segment was called functional when productive rearrangements were above 56.7%, and segregating when the standard deviation between donors exceeded 5%. To diagnose cytomegalovirus status from the catalog of TCR beta chain sequences, a statistical classification framework was built. A later analysis assigned V and J genes by comparing TCR nucleotide sequences with IMGT/GENE-DB human TR gene sequences. In a later analysis, CDR3 sequences and most-parsimonious VDJ recombination scenarios were assigned using the TCRdist pipeline. In a later analysis, every TCR beta chain was defined by the combination of its CDR3 amino acid sequence and its V-gene family, and reads without a unique V-gene family were dropped. To address suspected cross-contamination and a sequencing artifact, a later analysis removed approximately 600 highly shared, low-generation-probability nucleotide sequences. A later analysis calculated a clonal expansion index for each public chain from normalized within-repertoire ranks of inferred template counts. Generation probabilities in a later analysis came from a VDJ recombination model fitted to out-of-frame rearrangements, and those results were checked against IGoR. In a later analysis, hypergeometric tests were used to score TCR-TCR, TCR-HLA and TCR-CMV co-occurrence, with a repertoire-size bias correction applied to TCR pairs. A later analysis estimated false discovery rates by permuting HLA or CMV assignments 20 times. A later analysis grouped co-occurring TCRs with DBSCAN, adding TCRdist sequence similarity when clustering within HLA-allele-positive subsets. Repertoires with fewer than 30,000 or more than 120,000 public chains were left out of co-occurrence clustering, as were a handful of repertoires with anomalous nucleotide sharing. TCRdb holds this immuneACCESS table with in-frame rearrangements only. Some clones are missing; in checked studies, unresolved V genes explain under half, and the rest has no known cause. The V and J calls and clone size are taken from that table; D and trimming were inferred from the DNA. The sample data list 55,000 to 85,000 clones, and around 61% of these were observed just once. The ten largest clones add up to 3% of the sample.

Sequenced sample: PBMCs. The chain employs TRBV28 and TRBJ1-1, with the identity of the D gene unclear. This receptor was obtained from a woman in her 50s in good health and CMV-seronegative. The sequence in DNA is TGTGCCAGCAGTCCGCTAACAGTGATGAACACTGAAGCTTTCTTT. It translates as CASSPLTVMNTEAFF. When the CDR3 is completed using the reference TRBV28 and TRBJ1-1 genes on either side, the full variable domain is DVKVTQSSRYLVKRTGEKVFLECVQDMDHENMFWYRQDPGLGLRLIYFSYDVKMKEKGDIPEGYSVSREKKERFSLILESASTNQTSMYLCASSPLTVMNTEAFFGQGTRLTVV.